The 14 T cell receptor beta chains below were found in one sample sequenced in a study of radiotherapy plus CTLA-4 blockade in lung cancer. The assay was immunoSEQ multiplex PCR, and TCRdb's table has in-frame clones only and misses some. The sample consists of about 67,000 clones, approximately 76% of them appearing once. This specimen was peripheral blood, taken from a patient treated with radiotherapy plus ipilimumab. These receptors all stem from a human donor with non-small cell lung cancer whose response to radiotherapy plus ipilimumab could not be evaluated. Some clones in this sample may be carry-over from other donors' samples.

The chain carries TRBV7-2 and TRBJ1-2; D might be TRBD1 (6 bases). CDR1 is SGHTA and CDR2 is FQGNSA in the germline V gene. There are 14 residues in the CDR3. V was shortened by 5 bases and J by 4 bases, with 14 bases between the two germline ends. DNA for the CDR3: TGTGCCAGCAGCCCCCACAGGGAGTCCTATGGCTACACCTTC. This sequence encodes CASSPHRESYGYTF.

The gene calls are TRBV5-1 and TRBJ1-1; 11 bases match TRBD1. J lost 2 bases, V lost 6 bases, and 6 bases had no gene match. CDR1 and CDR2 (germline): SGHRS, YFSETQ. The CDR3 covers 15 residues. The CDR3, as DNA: TGCGCCAGCACGGGGACAGGGGGGATAAACACTGAAGCTTTCTTT. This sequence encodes CASTGTGGINTEAFF.

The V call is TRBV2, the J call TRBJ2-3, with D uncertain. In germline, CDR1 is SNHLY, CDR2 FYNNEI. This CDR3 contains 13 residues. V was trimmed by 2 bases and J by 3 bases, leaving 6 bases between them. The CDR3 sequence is CASSESMTDTQYF. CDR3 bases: TGTGCCAGCAGTGAATCAATGACAGATACGCAGTATTTT.

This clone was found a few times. Written as DNA, the CDR3 is TGTGCCAGCAGTGGCACGGGGGGCCGGTGGAATGAGCAGTTCTTC. It encodes CASSGTGGRWNEQFF. The rearrangement uses TRBV6-4 and TRBJ2-1; tentatively, D is TRBD2 (7 bases). The CDR3 runs to 15 residues. Germline CDR1 and CDR2: MRHNA and SNTAGT. V was clipped by 4 bases and J by 7 bases, with 17 bases between them.

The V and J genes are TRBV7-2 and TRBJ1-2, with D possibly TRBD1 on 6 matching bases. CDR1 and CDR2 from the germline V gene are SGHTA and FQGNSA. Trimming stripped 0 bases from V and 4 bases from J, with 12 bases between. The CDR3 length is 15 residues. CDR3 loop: CASSLAAGTTYGYTF. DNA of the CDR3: TGTGCCAGCAGCTTAGCGGCCGGGACAACCTATGGCTACACCTTC. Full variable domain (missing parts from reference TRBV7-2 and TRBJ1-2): GAGVSQSPSNKVTEKGKDVELRCDPISGHTALYWYRQSLGQGLEFLIYFQGNSAPDKSGLPSDRFSAERTGGSVSTLTIQRTQQEDSAVYLCASSLAAGTTYGYTFGSGTRLTVV.

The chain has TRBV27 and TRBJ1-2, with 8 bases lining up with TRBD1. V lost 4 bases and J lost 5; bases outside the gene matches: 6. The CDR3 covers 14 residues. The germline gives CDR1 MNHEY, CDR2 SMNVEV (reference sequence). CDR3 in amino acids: CASSSKGQVYGYTF. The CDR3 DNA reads TGTGCCAGCAGTTCCAAGGGACAGGTGTATGGCTACACCTTC.

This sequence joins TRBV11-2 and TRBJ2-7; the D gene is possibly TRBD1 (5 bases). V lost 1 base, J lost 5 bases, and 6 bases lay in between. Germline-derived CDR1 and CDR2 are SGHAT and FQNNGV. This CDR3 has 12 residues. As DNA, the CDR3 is TGTGCCAGCAGCTTAGCAGGGAACGAGCAGTACTTC. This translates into CASSLAGNEQYF.

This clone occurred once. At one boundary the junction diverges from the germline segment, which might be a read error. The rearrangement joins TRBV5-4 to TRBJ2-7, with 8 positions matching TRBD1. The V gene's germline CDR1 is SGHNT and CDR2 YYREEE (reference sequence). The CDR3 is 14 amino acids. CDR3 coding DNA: TGTGCCGGCAGCCCCGGACAGGGCTCCTACGAGCAGTACTTC. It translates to CAGSPGQGSYEQYF. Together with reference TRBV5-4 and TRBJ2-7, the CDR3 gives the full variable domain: ETGVTQSPTHLIKTRGQQVTLRCSSQSGHNTVSWYQQALGQGPQFIFQYYREEENGRGNFPPRFSGLQFPNYSSELNVNALELDDSALYLCAGSPGQGSYEQYFGPGTRLTVT.

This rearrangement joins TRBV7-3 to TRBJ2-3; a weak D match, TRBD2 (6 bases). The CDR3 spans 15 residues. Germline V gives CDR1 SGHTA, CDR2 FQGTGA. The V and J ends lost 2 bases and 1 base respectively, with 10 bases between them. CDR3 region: CASSLLAFRTDTQYF. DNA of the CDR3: TGTGCCAGCAGCTTACTAGCGTTTCGCACAGATACGCAGTATTTT.

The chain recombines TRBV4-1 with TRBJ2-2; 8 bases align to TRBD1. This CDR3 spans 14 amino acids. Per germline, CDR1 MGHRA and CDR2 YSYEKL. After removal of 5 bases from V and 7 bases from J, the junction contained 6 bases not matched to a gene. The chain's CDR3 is CASSVQGAVGELFF. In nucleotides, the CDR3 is TGCGCCAGCAGCGTCCAGGGGGCGGTCGGGGAGCTGTTTTTT.

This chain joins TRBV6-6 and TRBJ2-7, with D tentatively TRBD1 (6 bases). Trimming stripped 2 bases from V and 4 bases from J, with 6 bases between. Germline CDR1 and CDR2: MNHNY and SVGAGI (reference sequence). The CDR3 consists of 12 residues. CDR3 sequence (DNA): TGTGCCAGCAGTTACCAGGGGTACGAGCAGTACTTC. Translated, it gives CASSYQGYEQYF.

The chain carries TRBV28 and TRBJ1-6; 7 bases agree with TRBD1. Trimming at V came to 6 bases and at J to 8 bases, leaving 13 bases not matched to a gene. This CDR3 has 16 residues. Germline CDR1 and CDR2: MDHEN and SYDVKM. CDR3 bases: TGTGCCAGCAGCCTTGCCCACGGGACAGTGGATTCACCCCTCCACTTT. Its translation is CASSLAHGTVDSPLHF.

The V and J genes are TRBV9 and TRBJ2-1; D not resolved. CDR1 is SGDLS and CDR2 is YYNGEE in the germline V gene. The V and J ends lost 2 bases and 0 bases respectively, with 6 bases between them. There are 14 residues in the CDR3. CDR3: CASSVESSYNEQFF. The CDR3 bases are TGTGCCAGCAGCGTGGAGAGCTCCTACAATGAGCAGTTCTTC.

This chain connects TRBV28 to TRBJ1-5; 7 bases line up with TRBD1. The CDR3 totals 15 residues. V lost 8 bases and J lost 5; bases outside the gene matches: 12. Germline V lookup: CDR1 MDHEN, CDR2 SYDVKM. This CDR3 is CASGLGQSLYQPQHF. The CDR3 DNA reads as TGTGCCAGCGGGCTGGGACAGTCCCTTTATCAGCCCCAGCATTTT.